One and the same sample provided the 6 T cell receptor beta chains below, sequenced in a study of siplizumab effects on memory and regulatory T cells. Here immunoSEQ multiplex PCR was the method, and the copy in TCRdb shows in-frame clones only, minus some. The data contain 100,000 to 110,000 clones, about 91% of them singletons. Sequencing input: CD4+ T cells sorted from blood. The receptors here all came from a human donor in good health.

The chain uses TRBV18 and TRBJ1-1; tentative D call: TRBD1 (5 bases). The length of the CDR3 is 16 residues. Germline V lookup: CDR1 KGHSH, CDR2 LQKENI. V shed 1 base and J shed 0 bases, with 12 bases lying between them. The CDR3 region is CASSPQRSGVNTEAFF. CDR3 DNA sequence: TGTGCCAGCTCACCACAACGTTCGGGGGTGAACACTGAAGCTTTCTTT.

The gene calls are TRBV5-1 and TRBJ2-1; TRBD2 matches 11 bases. The CDR3 has 15 amino acids. Germline values: CDR1 SGHRS, CDR2 YFSETQ. Germline trimming cut 4 bases from V and 4 bases from J; bases unmatched to any gene: 4. CDR3 coding DNA: TGCGCCAGCAGCCTACTAGCGGGGGCTTACAATGAGCAGTTCTTC. Translation gives CASSLLAGAYNEQFF.

This clone occurred once. The chain is built from TRBV7-8 and TRBJ2-5; TRBD2 aligns across 8 bases. This CDR3 has 15 amino acids. Trimming at V came to 2 bases and at J to 5 bases, leaving 7 bases not matched to a gene. CDR1 SGHVS and CDR2 FQNEAQ come from the germline V gene. CDR3 bases: TGTGCCAGCAGCTTATCGAACGGGGGGGCCGAGACCCAGTACTTC. Protein sequence: CASSLSNGGAETQYF.

The gene calls are TRBV6-5 and TRBJ1-2; D not resolved. V was pared by 2 bases and J by 3 bases, with 13 bases between. Germline-derived CDR1 and CDR2 are MNHEY and SVGAGI. The CDR3 is 15 residues long. CDR3 sequence (DNA): TGTGCCAGCAGTTACGGATTTAACGGGGACTATGGCTACACCTTC. It yields the protein CASSYGFNGDYGYTF.

The chain uses TRBV28 and TRBJ2-7, with 10 bases lining up with TRBD1. V dropped 4 bases and J dropped 1; count of bases not matched to a gene: 4. Germline V gene lookup returns CDR1 MDHEN and CDR2 SYDVKM. The CDR3 is 15 residues long. CDR3 DNA: TGTGCCAGCAGTTCGCAGGGACAGGGGTCCTACGAGCAGTACTTC. It yields the protein CASSSQGQGSYEQYF.

The CDR3 DNA is TGTGCCAGCAGCTTTGGGGGCGCCGGGGAGCCCCAGCATTTT. Protein sequence: CASSFGGAGEPQHF. This chain uses TRBV5-4 with TRBJ1-5, with D maybe TRBD1 (6 bases). The germline gives CDR1 SGHNT, CDR2 YYREEE (reference sequence). V lost 2 bases and J lost 8, with 14 bases in between. This CDR3 is built from 14 residues.